A selection of T cell receptor beta chains follows, all from one sample in a study of blood T cell repertoires in COVID-19. Libraries were prepared by immunoSEQ multiplex PCR; TCRdb keeps only in-frame clonotypes and omits some of them. The table records around 80,000 clones, around three quarters of them present only once. Source material: peripheral blood. The source is a woman aged 70-85 years with acute or convalescent COVID-19. Both conserved end residues are part of each CDR3. Fields, in order: V gene, CDR3 length, clone size, J gene, D gene, CDR3 protein. The D gene is left open where the match is weak. Not all rows give a size; the values are once, few, many and, for expanded clones, a class.

v_gene: TRBV7-8
len: 12
abundance: NA
j_gene: TRBJ2-7
d_gene: NA
CDR3aa: CASSLVQYEQYF

v_gene: TRBV4-1
len: 15
abundance: NA
j_gene: TRBJ1-2
d_gene: TRBD1
CDR3aa: CASSQEWDSHYGYTF

v_gene: TRBV7-2
len: 14
abundance: few
j_gene: TRBJ1-4
d_gene: NA
CDR3aa: CASSIPGPGEKLFF

v_gene: TRBV19
len: 13
abundance: many
j_gene: TRBJ2-7
d_gene: NA
CDR3aa: CASSIEGANEQYF

v_gene: TRBV12-3/TRBV12-4
len: 13
abundance: NA
j_gene: TRBJ1-2
d_gene: NA
CDR3aa: CASSFQVDYGYTF

v_gene: TRBV15
len: 12
abundance: NA
j_gene: TRBJ2-5
d_gene: NA
CDR3aa: CATSRGRETQYF

v_gene: TRBV3-1/TRBV3-2
len: 14
abundance: NA
j_gene: TRBJ2-3
d_gene: NA
CDR3aa: CASSLRPGEHTQYF

v_gene: TRBV27
len: 15
abundance: NA
j_gene: TRBJ2-1
d_gene: TRBD2
CDR3aa: CASSLSGLNYNEQFF

v_gene: TRBV19
len: 15
abundance: NA
j_gene: TRBJ1-5
d_gene: TRBD1
CDR3aa: CASTGGRYSNQPQHF

v_gene: TRBV5-1
len: 17
abundance: NA
j_gene: TRBJ1-2
d_gene: NA
CDR3aa: CASSLIGAGMTNYGYTF

v_gene: TRBV5-6
len: 14
abundance: NA
j_gene: TRBJ1-6
d_gene: NA
CDR3aa: CASSLEVGNSPLHF

v_gene: TRBV9
len: 14
abundance: NA
j_gene: TRBJ2-7
d_gene: NA
CDR3aa: CASSAEWSSIEQYF

v_gene: TRBV21-1
len: 18
abundance: NA
j_gene: TRBJ1-2
d_gene: NA
CDR3aa: CASSWIRDRGFLAGGYTF

v_gene: TRBV7-9
len: 13
abundance: NA
j_gene: TRBJ1-1
d_gene: NA
CDR3aa: CASSFQGNTEAFF

v_gene: TRBV5-1
len: 14
abundance: NA
j_gene: TRBJ1-1
d_gene: NA
CDR3aa: CASSLAGRQGGVFF

v_gene: TRBV7-9
len: 14
abundance: NA
j_gene: TRBJ2-5
d_gene: NA
CDR3aa: CASSLYEFAEAQYF

v_gene: TRBV19
len: 17
abundance: NA
j_gene: TRBJ2-3
d_gene: NA
CDR3aa: CASSIKGYVGQVDTQYF

v_gene: TRBV6-5
len: 15
abundance: NA
j_gene: TRBJ1-1
d_gene: NA
CDR3aa: CASSYSAGVNTEAFF

v_gene: TRBV6-6
len: 12
abundance: NA
j_gene: TRBJ1-1
d_gene: TRBD1
CDR3aa: CASSSGGLDAFF

v_gene: TRBV19
len: 14
abundance: NA
j_gene: TRBJ1-2
d_gene: NA
CDR3aa: CASRTEAANYGYTF

v_gene: TRBV18
len: 22
abundance: NA
j_gene: TRBJ1-4
d_gene: NA
CDR3aa: CASSPPFGNRGTLGHGENRLFF

v_gene: TRBV6-2/TRBV6-3
len: 19
abundance: NA
j_gene: TRBJ1-4
d_gene: NA
CDR3aa: CASSYSLTFRARANEKLFF